This T cell receptor beta chain is drawn from a study of blood T cell repertoires in COVID-19. Study as a whole: Sites across the United States, Italy and Spain contributed samples from acute and convalescent COVID-19. In each case, the material was cDNA or gDNA derived from T cells, B-cell-depleted T cells, or PBMCs.

As processed by the authors: The assay estimated nucleated cells by amplifying reference gene primers. Repertoires were generated with immunoSEQ multiplex PCR, while TCRdb's copy carries only in-frame clones and drops some. V and J calls and clone size are those listed in that table; D and trimming were worked out from the DNA. The table records 70,000 or so clones, around four fifths of them present only once. Those enrolled in Seattle joined during active infection and were followed longitudinally afterward. The receptor was isolated from a man between 60 and 70 years old with COVID-19, enrolled during active disease. The sample consisted of peripheral blood.

This CDR3 is CASSVTGWGDGTYEQYF. The CDR3 coding sequence is TGTGCCAGCAGCGTAACGGGATGGGGGGACGGAACCTACGAGCAGTACTTC. The rearrangement joins TRBV9 to TRBJ2-7; D perhaps matches TRBD2 (6 bases). The CDR3 has 17 residues. Germline V gives CDR1 SGDLS, CDR2 YYNGEE. The V end was cut by 1 base, the J end by 2 bases, with 19 bases between. The full variable domain, with the rest looked up from reference TRBV9 and TRBJ2-7, is DSGVTQTPKHLITATGQRVTLRCSPRSGDLSVYWYQQSLDQGLQFLIQYYNGEERAKGNILERFSAQQFPDLHSELNLSSLELGDSALYFCASSVTGWGDGTYEQYFGPGTRLTVT.